This entry lists 13 T cell receptor beta chains sequenced from one sample in a study of T-cell reconstitution after alpha-beta-depleted transplantation in children. Unique molecular identifiers featured in how the TCRbeta library was prepared. TCRdb reanalysed the PCR reads using MiXCR and keeps one entry per CDR3 protein. The sample has tens of thousands of distinct CDR3 sequences; 6.3% are singletons. Sequencing was performed on PBMCs, mostly from graft donor cells, taken 180 days after TCRalphabeta/CD19-depleted stem cell transplant. These receptors originate from a male patient younger than 18 who had a stem cell transplant for acute myeloid leukemia, so the T cells may come from the graft donor.

In its sample, this clonotype ranks as medium-sized (0.01 to 0.1%). The chain employs TRBV5-1 and TRBJ2-5; TRBD1 agrees at 9 bases. CDR3 length: 18 residues. Per the germline V gene, CDR1 is SGHRS and CDR2 is YFSETQ. V gave up 3 bases and J gave up 9 bases; unmatched junction bases: 21. CDR3 sequence reads: CASSSGTGTGPDNGAQYF. The CDR3, as DNA: TGCGCCAGCAGCTCTGGCACCGGGACAGGGCCTGATAACGGGGCCCAGTACTTC.

This clonotype was observed at least ten times. The V and J genes are TRBV5-1 and TRBJ2-1, with TRBD2 matching over 10 bases. Germline values: CDR1 SGHRS, CDR2 YFSETQ. There are 16 residues in the CDR3. V lost 0 bases to trimming and J lost 9 bases; unmatched junction nucleotides: 9. As DNA, the CDR3 is TGCGCCAGCAGCTTGGCCATTGGAGCGGGAGGGGCTGAGCAGTTCTTC. This translates into CASSLAIGAGGAEQFF.

This clonotype was seen ten or more times. The genes are TRBV7-3 and TRBJ2-6, with 10 nucleotides matching TRBD1. Germline loops: CDR1 SGHTA, CDR2 FQGTGA. With 1 base clipped from V and 0 bases from J, the junction kept 3 bases outside the gene matches. CDR3 size: 18 residues. The CDR3: CASSLRDRGVSGANVLTF. The CDR3 nucleotides read TGTGCCAGCAGCTTAAGGGACAGGGGAGTCTCTGGGGCCAACGTCCTGACTTTC. The complete variable domain, with remaining parts taken from reference TRBV7-3 and TRBJ2-6, reads GAGVSQTPSNKVTEKGKYVELRCDPISGHTALYWYRQSLGQGPEFLIYFQGTGAADDSGLPNDRFFAVRPEGSVSTLKIQRTERGDSAVYLCASSLRDRGVSGANVLTFGAGSRLTVL.

This clonotype was detected ten times or more. V usage is TRBV11-3 and J usage is TRBJ1-4; D may be TRBD1 (6 bases). V was trimmed by 5 bases and J by 3 bases, leaving 16 bases between them. CDR1 is SGHNT, CDR2 YENEEA, per germline. The CDR3 sequence is 16 residues long. The chain's CDR3 is CASSAPDRPSNEKLFF. DNA for the CDR3: TGTGCCAGCAGCGCTCCAGACAGGCCATCTAATGAAAAACTGTTTTTT. The entire variable domain, with the rest obtained from reference TRBV11-3 and TRBJ1-4, is as follows: EAGVVQSPRYKIIEKKQPVAFWCNPISGHNTLYWYLQNLGQGPELLIRYENEEAVDDSQLPKDRFSAERLKGVDSTLKIQPAELGDSAVYLCASSAPDRPSNEKLFFGSGTQLSVL.

This clonotype has ten or more counts. The V gene is TRBV11-2, the J gene TRBJ1-2; D perhaps matches TRBD1 (5 bases). Germline CDR1 and CDR2: SGHAT and FQNNGV. The V end lost 4 bases, the J end lost 4 bases, and 7 bases lay between the germline ends. The CDR3 length is 12 residues. CDR3 bases: TGTGCCAGCAGCTGGGACCGCTATGGCTACACCTTC. Its translation is CASSWDRYGYTF.

This clonotype was counted ten times or more. This sequence joins TRBV24-1 and TRBJ2-1; D is uncertain. The CDR3 sequence is 14 residues long. The germline V gene encodes CDR1 KGHDR and CDR2 SFDVKD. V was cut by 2 bases and J by 5 bases, with 9 bases left in between. DNA of the CDR3: TGTGCCACCAGTGATTACCCCCTTCACAATGAGCAGTTCTTC. Amino acids: CATSDYPLHNEQFF.

This clonotype was counted many times. CDR3 nucleotides: TGCGCCAGCAGCCAATCAATCCTAGCGGGAGGTTACAATGAGCAGTTCTTC. Its protein is CASSQSILAGGYNEQFF. This rearrangement joins TRBV4-3 to TRBJ2-1, with 11 nucleotides matching TRBD2. V lost 2 bases to trimming and J lost 4 bases; unmatched junction nucleotides: 7. The CDR3 is 17 amino acids. Germline CDR1 is LGHNA and CDR2 is YSLEER.

This clonotype appeared many times. The rearrangement uses TRBV7-2 and TRBJ2-2; 8 nucleotides line up with TRBD1. Germline values: CDR1 SGHTA, CDR2 FQGNSA. J was trimmed by 3 bases and V by 5 bases; bases with no gene match: 11. The length of the CDR3 is 17 residues. CDR3 sequence reads: CASSLHQQGADTGELFF. In DNA form, the CDR3 reads TGTGCCAGCAGCCTACACCAGCAGGGGGCGGACACCGGGGAGCTGTTTTTT.

This clonotype was seen a few times. The rearrangement links TRBV2 to TRBJ2-1, with D unresolved. CDR3 length: 13 residues. Trimming cost V 8 bases and J 0 bases, with 8 bases left between them. Germline CDR1 reads SNHLY; CDR2 reads FYNNEI. CDR3 residues: CASSGASYNEQFF. The DNA for the CDR3 is TGTGCCAGCTCTGGCGCCTCCTACAATGAGCAGTTCTTC. Using reference TRBV2 and TRBJ2-1 for the parts outside the CDR3, the full variable domain is EPEVTQTPSHQVTQMGQEVILRCVPISNHLYFYWYRQILGQKVEFLVSFYNNEISEKSEIFDDQFSVERPDGSNFTLKIRSTKLEDSAMYFCASSGASYNEQFFGPGTRLTVL.

This clonotype appeared many times. The chain carries TRBV20-1 and TRBJ1-2; TRBD1 agrees at 10 bases. There are 13 residues in the CDR3. The germline V gene encodes CDR1 DFQATT and CDR2 SNEGSKA (reference sequence). The ends lost 5 bases at V and 3 bases at J; junction bases unmatched: 3. CDR3 sequence reads: CSAEDRGHYGYTF. CDR3 sequence (DNA): TGCAGTGCTGAAGACAGGGGGCACTATGGCTACACCTTC.

The CDR3 sequence: CASGLGGLYGYTF. CDR3 nucleotides: TGTGCCAGCGGCCTCGGGGGCCTCTATGGCTACACCTTC. The rearrangement joins TRBV13 to TRBJ1-2, with D perhaps matching TRBD1 (6 bases). This CDR3 contains 13 residues. With 8 bases removed from V and 4 bases from J, the gap between germline ends came to 14 bases. Looked up from germline, CDR1 is PRHDT and CDR2 is FYEKMQ (reference sequence).

This clonotype was recorded many times. This rearrangement joins TRBV4-3 to TRBJ2-7, with 7 nucleotides matching TRBD2. With 4 bases clipped from V and 1 base from J, the junction kept 4 bases outside the gene matches. The V gene's germline CDR1 is LGHNA and CDR2 YSLEER. This CDR3 has 14 amino acids. The CDR3 protein is CASSLHGRSYEQYF. The DNA for the CDR3 is TGCGCCAGCAGCCTCCACGGGAGGTCCTACGAGCAGTACTTC.

This clonotype was seen many times. The CDR3 DNA reads as TGTGCCAGTAGCAAAAAGGGTGGGGCTGACGGTATATCCTACGAGCAGTACTTC. This gives the protein CASSKKGGADGISYEQYF. The chain links TRBV19 to TRBJ2-7; D might be TRBD1 (5 bases). The CDR3 is 18 residues long. Germline V gene sequence: CDR1 LNHDA, CDR2 SQIVND (reference sequence). Trimming removed 6 bases from V and 1 base from J, with 25 bases in between.